Below, 9 T cell receptor beta chains from the same sample are listed, as sequenced in a study of cytomegalovirus exposure and HLA in healthy donors. The PCR used 60 Vbeta and 13 Jbeta primers. Sequenced by immunoSEQ multiplex PCR; TCRdb stores in-frame clones only, minus some. The sample records about 160,000 clones, less than 80% being singletons. The specimen was PBMCs. The receptors were gathered from a man aged 40-49 years in good health and CMV-seronegative.

The chain has TRBV7-9 and TRBJ2-1, with 7 bases aligning to TRBD2. V lost 1 base and J lost 9; bases outside the gene matches: 15. The CDR3 contains 17 residues. Germline-derived CDR1 and CDR2 are SEHNR and FQNEAQ (reference sequence). The CDR3 region has the DNA TGTGCCAGCAGCTTAGGGTCGTCGGCGGGGGTTATCGGTGAGCAGTTCTTC. Its translation: CASSLGSSAGVIGEQFF.

The chain couples TRBV28 to TRBJ1-2; TRBD1 might be the D (6 bases). Germline V gene lookup returns CDR1 MDHEN and CDR2 SYDVKM. Trimming cost V 8 bases and J 8 bases, with 18 bases left between them. This CDR3 is 13 amino acids long. CDR3 sequence: CASLGTNTGGYTF. The CDR3 DNA reads TGTGCCAGCCTGGGAACAAATACAGGGGGCTACACCTTC.

The chain uses TRBV30 and TRBJ2-1; D may be TRBD1 (5 bases). V was cut by 2 bases and J by 13 bases, with 21 bases left in between. CDR3 length equals 14 residues. The germline V gene encodes CDR1 GTSNPN and CDR2 SVGIG (reference sequence). The CDR3 is CAWSPGQGPHPQFF. DNA for the CDR3: TGTGCCTGGAGTCCCGGCCAGGGCCCTCATCCCCAGTTCTTC.

There are a few counts of this clone. Distinct nucleotide sequences in the sample also encode this CDR3. V usage is TRBV5-4 and J usage is TRBJ1-2; a weak D match, TRBD1 (6 bases). Germline V gene sequence: CDR1 SGHNT, CDR2 YYREEE (reference sequence). V gave up 0 bases and J gave up 8 bases, with 11 bases separating them. The CDR3 is made up of 13 amino acids. In DNA form, the CDR3 reads TGTGCCAGCAGCTTGGGCCCAGGGGAGGGCTACACCTTC. Amino acids: CASSLGPGEGYTF.

The chain uses TRBV6-1 and TRBJ1-4, with 9 bases matching TRBD1. V lost 6 bases to trimming and J lost 7 bases; unmatched junction nucleotides: 6. CDR1 and CDR2 from the germline V gene are MNHNS and SASEGT. The CDR3 has 14 amino acids. CDR3 in amino acids: CASRDRGDGEKLFF. CDR3 in DNA: TGTGCCAGCAGGGACAGGGGAGATGGTGAAAAACTGTTTTTT.

The CDR3 here is CASSPSGGASETQYF. The CDR3 DNA reads TGTGCCAGCAGTCCTAGCGGGGGGGCATCCGAGACCCAGTACTTC. The chain recombines TRBV6-6 with TRBJ2-5; 12 nucleotides agree with TRBD2. J lost 5 bases, V lost 5 bases, and 6 bases had no gene match. This CDR3 spans 15 amino acids. Germline values: CDR1 MNHNY, CDR2 SVGAGI (reference sequence).

The chain recombines TRBV5-4 with TRBJ1-3; tentative D call: TRBD1 (6 bases). The CDR3 is 16 residues long. Deletions cut 6 bases from V and 2 bases from J, with 18 bases between. CDR1 is SGHNT and CDR2 is YYREEE in the germline V gene (reference sequence). In DNA, the CDR3 is TGTGCCAGCACGGTTACTACAGGGATGGCTGGAAACACCATATATTTT. Protein sequence: CASTVTTGMAGNTIYF.

Written as DNA, the CDR3 is TGCGCCAGCAGCCCAGACAGCAACTATGGCTACACCTTC. Protein: CASSPDSNYGYTF. J is TRBJ1-2 and V is TRBV5-1; weak D call: TRBD1 (5 bases). The CDR3 runs 13 residues. V dropped 4 bases and J dropped 2 bases, with 9 bases sitting between them. Germline V lookup: CDR1 SGHRS, CDR2 YFSETQ.

The rearrangement links TRBV5-1 to TRBJ1-2; D might be TRBD1 (6 bases). V gave up 4 bases and J gave up 4 bases, with 14 bases separating them. CDR1 is SGHRS, CDR2 YFSETQ, per germline. This CDR3 is built from 14 residues. The CDR3 bases are TGCGCCAGCAGCCCGGACAGTTACCTCTATGGCTACACCTTC. Translating gives CASSPDSYLYGYTF.